This TCR beta chain was profiled in a study of shared clonotypes between healthy human individuals. Study observations and caveats: The study drew on few donors, limiting represented genetic and exposure-history diversity. Generally, naive subsets came out with larger estimated richness than memory subsets. The sharing of roughly 5% of naive CD4 clonotypes was seen across a few donors.

For this clone: The antigen is not known.

CDR3 size: 17 residues. Germline lookup yields CDR1 MDHEN and CDR2 SYDVKM. V trimming: 6 bases; J trimming: 4 bases; junction bases outside the gene matches: 17. It was about 190 ng DNA, 28,000 or so T cell genomes, that sorted-subset replicate PCRs used. TCRdb's copy holds only in-frame clones and misses some; the assay was immunoSEQ multiplex PCR. The sample records roughly 500,000 clones, 90% to 96% being singletons. Sequencing input: naive CD4+ T cells sorted from blood. Specified subset: CD45RA+ positively selected. This sequence was found in a woman under 40 in good health. This chain links TRBV28 with TRBJ2-7; 8 positions agree with TRBD1. CDR3 coding DNA: TGTGCCAGCAGCTCCGTTCCGGGACAGGAGATTGGGTACGAGCAGTACTTC. Residues: CASSSVPGQEIGYEQYF.